Presented here are 4 T cell receptor beta chains from one specimen sequenced in a study of T cells in Graves' hyperthyroidism and ophthalmopathy. Regions amplified from RNA transcripts were the TCR beta CDR3 regions. Carried out on the TCR CDR3, a first-round RT-PCR used the HTBI primer set. In TCRdb, the multiplex PCR reads were re-called with MiXCR into one record per CDR3 protein. This table has about 720,000 distinct CDR3 sequences, 16% appearing once. Sample: blood. These receptors all come from a man in his late teens or twenties with Graves' hyperthyroidism.

The V call is TRBV7-9, the J call TRBJ2-2; D gene unclear. The V gene lost 2 bases and the J gene lost 0 bases, with 10 bases spanning the gap. The CDR3 runs 16 residues. The germline V gene has CDR1 SEHNR and CDR2 FQNEAQ (reference sequence). The CDR3 loop reads CASSLRPTANTGELFF. The DNA for the CDR3 is TGTGCCAGCAGCTTAAGGCCCACGGCGAACACCGGGGAGCTGTTTTTT.

The J gene is TRBJ1-2, the V gene TRBV20-1; 7 bases are a match to TRBD1. Germline trimming cut 5 bases from V and 4 bases from J; bases unmatched to any gene: 4. The CDR3 sequence is 12 residues long. Germline loops: CDR1 DFQATT, CDR2 SNEGSKA (reference sequence). In DNA, the CDR3 is TGCAGTGCTTGGACAGGCCTCTATGGCTACACCTTC. It codes for CSAWTGLYGYTF.

This clonotype has more than one count but fewer than ten. The chain is built from TRBV28 and TRBJ2-7; D unresolved. Per the germline V gene, CDR1 is MDHEN and CDR2 is SYDVKM. The CDR3 contains 14 residues. Trimming cost V 8 bases and J 5 bases, with 19 bases left between them. CDR3 coding DNA: TGTGCCAGCGAAGGAAGGCCCCTTTGGAACGAGCAGTACTTC. This translates into CASEGRPLWNEQYF.

Concerning this clonotype itself: A read error may produce the germline difference seen at one junction end. The V and J genes are TRBV18 and TRBJ2-7, with 8 bases fitting TRBD2. The CDR3 consists of 16 residues. Germline CDR1 and CDR2: KGHSH and LQKENI. The CDR3 protein is CASSPGSSGTLYVQYF. Here the CDR3 DNA reads TGTGCCAGCTCACCCGGGAGTAGCGGGACGCTTTACGTGCAGTACTTC.